This is a list of T cell receptor beta chains from one sample in a study of blood T cell repertoires in COVID-19. TCRdb's copy holds only in-frame clones and misses some; the assay was immunoSEQ multiplex PCR. The repertoire includes more than 80,000 clones, 71% of them detected once, and roughly 0.9% sits in the top ten. Sequencing was performed on peripheral blood. The receptors shown here come from a human donor with acute or convalescent COVID-19. The donor label of this sample is uncertain. The CDR3 runs from the conserved cysteine through the conserved F or W. A D gene is named only where the DNA matches it firmly. Clone size appears in some rows only: once, few, many, or a class for an expanded clone.

clone size: few
V gene: TRBV24-1
D gene: -
J gene: TRBJ1-1
CDR3 DNA: TGTGCCACCGCGGACAGCATGAACACTGAAGCTTTCTTT
CDR3 protein: CATADSMNTEAFF

clone size: -
V gene: TRBV7-9
D gene: TRBD1
J gene: TRBJ1-4
CDR3 DNA: TGTGCCAGCAGCCGTGGGACAGATAATGAAAAACTGTTTTTT
CDR3 protein: CASSRGTDNEKLFF

clone size: -
V gene: TRBV9
D gene: TRBD1
J gene: TRBJ2-4
CDR3 DNA: TGTGCCAGCAGCGTTGGGACAGGGAAAAACATTCAGTACTTC
CDR3 protein: CASSVGTGKNIQYF

clone size: -
V gene: TRBV19
D gene: -
J gene: TRBJ2-3
CDR3 DNA: TGTGCCAGTAGTCGGAGGGGTGGCGTCAGTCAAGATACGCAGTATTTT
CDR3 protein: CASSRRGGVSQDTQYF

clone size: once
V gene: TRBV4-1
D gene: -
J gene: TRBJ1-1
CDR3 DNA: TGCGCCAGCAGCCAACGCGGGGTGAACACTGAAGCTTTCTTT
CDR3 protein: CASSQRGVNTEAFF

clone size: -
V gene: TRBV24-1
D gene: -
J gene: TRBJ1-6
CDR3 DNA: TGTGCCACCAGTGATAGGCAGGTTAATTCACCCCTCCACTTT
CDR3 protein: CATSDRQVNSPLHF

clone size: -
V gene: TRBV9
D gene: TRBD2
J gene: TRBJ2-7
CDR3 DNA: TGTGCCAGCAGCGCCGGGACTAGCGCTTCCGAGCAGTACTTC
CDR3 protein: CASSAGTSASEQYF

clone size: -
V gene: TRBV21-1
D gene: -
J gene: TRBJ2-7
CDR3 DNA: TGTGCCAGCACCCTAGAGAAGGAGCACGAGCAGTACTTC
CDR3 protein: CASTLEKEHEQYF

clone size: -
V gene: TRBV10-1
D gene: -
J gene: TRBJ2-2
CDR3 DNA: TGCGCCAGCAGCTTGACACCGAACACCGGGGAGCTGTTTTTT
CDR3 protein: CASSLTPNTGELFF

clone size: -
V gene: TRBV7-2
D gene: -
J gene: TRBJ1-5
CDR3 DNA: TGTGCCAGCAGTCTACAGGGACATCAGCCCCAGCATTTT
CDR3 protein: CASSLQGHQPQHF

clone size: few
V gene: TRBV19
D gene: -
J gene: TRBJ1-1
CDR3 DNA: TGTGCCAGTAGTATGGAGGGACTTTCGAACACTGAAGCTTTCTTT
CDR3 protein: CASSMEGLSNTEAFF

clone size: many
V gene: TRBV19
D gene: TRBD2
J gene: TRBJ2-3
CDR3 DNA: TGTGCCAGTAGTGCGGGAGCTTATACGCAGTATTTT
CDR3 protein: CASSAGAYTQYF

clone size: once
V gene: TRBV5-6
D gene: TRBD2
J gene: TRBJ2-5
CDR3 DNA: TGTGCCAGCAGCTACCGGACTAGCGGGGGGGCGGGAGAGACCCAGTACTTC
CDR3 protein: CASSYRTSGGAGETQYF

clone size: once
V gene: TRBV10-3
D gene: TRBD1
J gene: TRBJ1-1
CDR3 DNA: TGTGCCATTTGGGACAGGGGGCTTGAAGCTTTCTTT
CDR3 protein: CAIWDRGLEAFF

clone size: -
V gene: TRBV7-2
D gene: -
J gene: TRBJ1-1
CDR3 DNA: TGTGCCAGCAGCCTGGGGGGGGTGGTCACTGAAGCTTTCTTT
CDR3 protein: CASSLGGVVTEAFF

clone size: -
V gene: TRBV9
D gene: -
J gene: TRBJ1-3
CDR3 DNA: TGTGCCAGCAGCTCGAGCTCTGGAAACACCATATATTTT
CDR3 protein: CASSSSSGNTIYF

clone size: once
V gene: TRBV3-1/TRBV3-2
D gene: TRBD2
J gene: TRBJ2-1
CDR3 DNA: TGTGCCAGCAGCCGGAGCGGGGGGGACTACAATGAGCAGTTCTTC
CDR3 protein: CASSRSGGDYNEQFF

clone size: -
V gene: TRBV5-1
D gene: -
J gene: TRBJ2-1
CDR3 DNA: TGCGCCAGCAGCTTGGGACTACCAGAGCAGTTCTTC
CDR3 protein: CASSLGLPEQFF

clone size: -
V gene: TRBV11-3
D gene: -
J gene: TRBJ2-1
CDR3 DNA: TGTGCCAGCAAGGGCAGGGGAGATGAGCAGTTCTTC
CDR3 protein: CASKGRGDEQFF

clone size: -
V gene: TRBV5-1
D gene: TRBD1
J gene: TRBJ1-2
CDR3 DNA: TGCGCCAGCGGCACAGACAGGGCGAACTATGGCTACACCTTC
CDR3 protein: CASGTDRANYGYTF

clone size: once
V gene: TRBV4-1
D gene: -
J gene: TRBJ2-2
CDR3 DNA: TGCGCCAGCAGCCGAATTGGACAGAACACCGGGGAGCTGTTTTTT
CDR3 protein: CASSRIGQNTGELFF

clone size: -
V gene: TRBV7-2
D gene: TRBD1
J gene: TRBJ1-6
CDR3 DNA: TGTGCCAGCAGCCTCCGGACAGGGGGCTTTTCACCCCTCCACTTT
CDR3 protein: CASSLRTGGFSPLHF

clone size: -
V gene: TRBV3-1/TRBV3-2
D gene: TRBD2
J gene: TRBJ2-1
CDR3 DNA: TGTGCCAGCAGCCCCCGGGGACTAGCGGAATACAATGAGCAGTTCTTC
CDR3 protein: CASSPRGLAEYNEQFF

clone size: -
V gene: TRBV7-2
D gene: -
J gene: TRBJ2-7
CDR3 DNA: TGTGCCAGCAGCTCTCAATTTAGTGAGCAGTACTTC
CDR3 protein: CASSSQFSEQYF

clone size: -
V gene: TRBV4-1
D gene: TRBD2
J gene: TRBJ2-7
CDR3 DNA: TGCGCCAGCAGCCAAGATTTCGGGGGGTTTACCTACGAGCAGTACTTC
CDR3 protein: CASSQDFGGFTYEQYF

clone size: few
V gene: TRBV7-9
D gene: TRBD2
J gene: TRBJ2-3
CDR3 DNA: TGTGCCAGCAGTCATCTACTAGCGGGCACAGATACGCAGTATTTT
CDR3 protein: CASSHLLAGTDTQYF

clone size: -
V gene: TRBV28
D gene: -
J gene: TRBJ1-4
CDR3 DNA: TGTGCCAGCAGTTTTCTCCTAGGACAGCGAAATGAAAAACTGTTTTTT
CDR3 protein: CASSFLLGQRNEKLFF

clone size: -
V gene: TRBV29-1
D gene: -
J gene: TRBJ1-1
CDR3 DNA: TGCAGCGTACACGGCGGGTTTAGCACTGAAGCTTTCTTT
CDR3 protein: CSVHGGFSTEAFF

clone size: -
V gene: TRBV18
D gene: -
J gene: TRBJ2-2
CDR3 DNA: TGTGCCAGCTCACCGAAGTATAGATACACCGGGGAGCTGTTTTTT
CDR3 protein: CASSPKYRYTGELFF

clone size: few
V gene: TRBV11-3
D gene: -
J gene: TRBJ2-3
CDR3 DNA: TGTGCCAGCAGCTTAGGCGGGGAGATAGATACGCAGTATTTT
CDR3 protein: CASSLGGEIDTQYF

clone size: -
V gene: TRBV10-2
D gene: TRBD2
J gene: TRBJ2-1
CDR3 DNA: TGCGCCAGCGGCTCCCGGTCTAGCGGATACAATGAGCAGTTCTTC
CDR3 protein: CASGSRSSGYNEQFF

clone size: -
V gene: TRBV11-2
D gene: -
J gene: TRBJ1-3
CDR3 DNA: TGTGCCAGCAGCCTGACAGGCTCTGGAAACACCATATATTTT
CDR3 protein: CASSLTGSGNTIYF

clone size: -
V gene: TRBV7-9
D gene: -
J gene: TRBJ1-2
CDR3 DNA: TGTGCCAGCAGCTTAGACGCCAGGCCGGACTATGGCTACACCTTC
CDR3 protein: CASSLDARPDYGYTF

clone size: -
V gene: TRBV10-1
D gene: -
J gene: TRBJ2-1
CDR3 DNA: TGCGCCAGCAGCGGATTGCAGGGACAACAGTTCTTC
CDR3 protein: CASSGLQGQQFF

clone size: -
V gene: TRBV21-1
D gene: -
J gene: TRBJ1-4
CDR3 DNA: TGTGCCAGCAGCAAAGTGTCCCCCGGTCGGAAACTGTTTTTT
CDR3 protein: CASSKVSPGRKLFF

clone size: once
V gene: TRBV7-3
D gene: -
J gene: TRBJ1-1
CDR3 DNA: TGTGCCAGCAGCCCTAACGGAGGCACTGAAGCTTTCTTT
CDR3 protein: CASSPNGGTEAFF

clone size: -
V gene: TRBV28
D gene: -
J gene: TRBJ2-1
CDR3 DNA: TGTGCCAGCAGTCTCGGGGACTTCCGTGTTGAGCAGTTCTTC
CDR3 protein: CASSLGDFRVEQFF

clone size: -
V gene: TRBV6-5
D gene: TRBD1
J gene: TRBJ1-2
CDR3 DNA: TGTGCCAGCAGTACGGGACAGGAGCACCTATATGGCTACACCTTC
CDR3 protein: CASSTGQEHLYGYTF

clone size: -
V gene: TRBV7-7
D gene: -
J gene: TRBJ2-2
CDR3 DNA: TGTGCCAGCAGTAAAGGCCGAGGGACCGGGGAGCTGTTTTTT
CDR3 protein: CASSKGRGTGELFF

clone size: -
V gene: TRBV7-2
D gene: TRBD2
J gene: TRBJ2-7
CDR3 DNA: TGTGCCAGCAGCCAGGGACTAAGCTACGAGCAGTACTTC
CDR3 protein: CASSQGLSYEQYF

clone size: -
V gene: TRBV30
D gene: -
J gene: TRBJ1-3
CDR3 DNA: TGTGCCTGTGGTTCGGGTTTCTCTGGAAACACCATATATTTT
CDR3 protein: CACGSGFSGNTIYF